This T cell receptor (beta chain) was recorded in a study of blood T cells in healthy people across ages. Study-level findings and limits: Donor CMV status, an unknown factor, possibly confounded changes in expanded clonotypes. In older individuals, TCR beta diversity per million T cells was lower, falling roughly linearly with age. The lack of PBMC sorting stopped any conclusive naive versus antigen-experienced comparison.

For the second PCR, which ran for 7 to 11 cycles, a sample-barcoded 5' primer and a J-beta primer mix were used. TCRdb used MiXCR to reprocess the 5' RACE reads, holding one entry per CDR3 protein. The profile shows fewer than 950,000 distinct CDR3 sequences, 53% of them singletons. Points on this clonotype: The antigen remains unidentified.

V was pared by 3 bases and J by 6 bases, with 14 bases of the junction left unmatched. Germline loops: CDR1 KGHSH, CDR2 LQKENI. This CDR3 spans 16 amino acids. Drawn from each donor were ten milliliters of peripheral blood. The chain couples TRBV18 to TRBJ2-7; 7 nucleotides match TRBD1. The sample consisted of blood. The receptor was derived from a man older than 75 in good health. The CDR3 spells CASSPLRTGFPAEQYF. The DNA for the CDR3 is TGTGCCAGCTCACCTCTTCGGACAGGCTTCCCAGCCGAGCAGTACTTC.